This TCR beta chain was identified during a study of shared clonotypes between healthy human individuals. CD45RO-negative, CCR7-selected cells formed the naive CD8 fraction, which excluded terminally differentiated effector memory CD45RA+ cells. Assay: immunoSEQ multiplex PCR; the TCRdb copy retains only in-frame clones and omits some. Among about 600,000 clones, nearly 97% were seen once, and the ten largest hold around 0.097%. Germline V gene lookup returns CDR1 GTSNPN and CDR2 SVGIG (reference sequence). V lost 2 bases, J lost 7 bases, and 13 bases stayed unmatched. The CDR3 has 15 residues. This clone was seen a handful of times.

The sample taken for sequencing was naive CD8+ T cells sorted from blood. The chain joins TRBV30 to TRBJ2-7; TRBD2 agrees at 8 bases. This clonotype was obtained from a woman between 25 and 40 years old in good health. CDR3 residues: CAWSLGSGTRGEQYF. The CDR3 DNA reads TGTGCCTGGAGTCTGGGATCCGGGACTAGGGGGGAGCAGTACTTC.